This entry is about one T cell receptor (beta chain). Its antigen is currently unknown. The data were produced by immunoSEQ multiplex PCR, yet TCRdb's version contains in-frame clones alone and is incomplete. This table has around 93,000 clones, around 85% appearing once. The sample comes from a study of cytomegalovirus exposure and HLA in healthy donors. Regarding the study as a whole: It was confirmed in vitro that three of the CMV-associated chains were specific for CMV antigens.

Germline values: CDR1 SGHRS, CDR2 YFSETQ. The V segment lost 2 bases and the J segment 7 bases; nucleotides outside the gene matches: 7. This CDR3 spans 15 amino acids. Sequenced sample: PBMCs. The genes are TRBV5-1 and TRBJ2-2, with 8 nucleotides matching TRBD2. The clonotype originates from a man aged 18 to 35 in good health and CMV-seropositive. Here the CDR3 reads CASSLVTSGGGELFF. CDR3 DNA: TGCGCCAGCAGCTTAGTCACTAGCGGCGGCGGGGAGCTGTTTTTT.